This TCR beta chain emerged from a study of blood T cell repertoires in COVID-19. Study overall: The origin of the acute and convalescent COVID-19 samples was the United States, Italy and Spain. Sources were T cells, B-cell-depleted T cells, or PBMCs; the material itself was cDNA or gDNA.

Germline lookup yields CDR1 MGHRA and CDR2 YSYEKL. V lost 4 bases to trimming and J lost 0 bases, with 11 bases between them. The CDR3 loop spans 15 amino acids. Methods used by the authors: Nucleated cell counts were estimated from reference gene primer amplification. Libraries were prepared by immunoSEQ multiplex PCR; TCRdb keeps only in-frame clonotypes and omits some of them. D and trimming were read from the DNA, whereas the V and J calls and clone size are those reported in that table. The sample includes 45,000 or so clones, 70% to 90% of them seen just once. This sequence was found in a man between 40 and 49 years old with active COVID-19. The sample comprised peripheral blood. The chain carries TRBV4-1 and TRBJ2-3; D possibly corresponds to TRBD2 (6 bases). CDR3 region: CASSRGEWSTDTQYF. In DNA form, the CDR3 reads TGCGCCAGCAGCCGGGGGGAGTGGAGCACAGATACGCAGTATTTT.